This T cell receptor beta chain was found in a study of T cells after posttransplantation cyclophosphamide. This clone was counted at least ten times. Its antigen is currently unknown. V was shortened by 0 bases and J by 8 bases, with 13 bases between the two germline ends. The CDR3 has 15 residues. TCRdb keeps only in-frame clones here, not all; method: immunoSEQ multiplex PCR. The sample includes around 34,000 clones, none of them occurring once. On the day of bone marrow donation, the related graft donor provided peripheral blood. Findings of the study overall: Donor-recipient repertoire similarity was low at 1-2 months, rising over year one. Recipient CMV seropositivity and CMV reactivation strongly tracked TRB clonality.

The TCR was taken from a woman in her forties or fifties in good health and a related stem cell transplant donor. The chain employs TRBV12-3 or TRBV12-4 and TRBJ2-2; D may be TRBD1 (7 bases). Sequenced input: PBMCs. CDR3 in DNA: TGTGCCAGCAGTTTAGCGGCAGGGGGGCGAGGGGAGCTGTTTTTT. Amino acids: CASSLAAGGRGELFF.